The T cell receptor beta chain described here comes from a study of T-cell memory formation after mild COVID-19. Overall study: TCR clusters showed largely donor specificity.

Libraries for TCRalpha and TCRbeta carried sample barcodes and unique molecular identifiers via 5'RACE. TCRdb reprocessed the 5' RACE reads with MiXCR, giving one entry per CDR3 protein. The sample has hundreds of thousands of distinct CDR3 sequences, about 16% seen once. Study-level points and caveats: The study detected some responding clones in pre-infection memory, suggesting cross-reactive memory joined.

V was cut by 4 bases and J by 7 bases, with 14 bases left in between. The CDR3 has 13 amino acids. The germline V gene encodes CDR1 GTSNPN and CDR2 SVGIG (reference sequence). About this clonotype itself: Its matching antigen is unknown.

The TCR originated in a man younger than 35 who had mild COVID-19 (a few samples of this study predate the infection). Cell type and time point are not known. The chain joins TRBV30 to TRBJ2-1, with D perhaps TRBD1 or TRBD2 (5 bases each). Sequencing was carried out using PBMCs or a T cell subset sorted from them (not recorded which). The CDR3: CAWIRAGGNEQFF. CDR3 in DNA: TGTGCCTGGATACGGGCTGGGGGAAATGAGCAGTTCTTC.